This TCR beta chain was profiled in a study of technical replicates of blood from four donors. The CDR3 totals 17 residues. With V trimmed by 4 bases and J by 1 base, 8 bases remained unmatched. CDR1 MGHRA and CDR2 YSYEKL come from the germline V gene. Data came from immunoSEQ multiplex PCR; TCRdb stores just in-frame clones and leaves some out. The table lists some 70,000 clones, about 97% of them singletons. Sequencing used T cells isolated from PBMCs. The rearrangement uses TRBV4-1 and TRBJ2-1; TRBD2 aligns across 9 bases. The clonotype was recovered from a human donor in good health. The CDR3 bases are TGCGCCAGCAGCCCGTATGGGGCGGGAGGGTCCTACAATGAGCAGTTCTTC. Protein product: CASSPYGAGGSYNEQFF.